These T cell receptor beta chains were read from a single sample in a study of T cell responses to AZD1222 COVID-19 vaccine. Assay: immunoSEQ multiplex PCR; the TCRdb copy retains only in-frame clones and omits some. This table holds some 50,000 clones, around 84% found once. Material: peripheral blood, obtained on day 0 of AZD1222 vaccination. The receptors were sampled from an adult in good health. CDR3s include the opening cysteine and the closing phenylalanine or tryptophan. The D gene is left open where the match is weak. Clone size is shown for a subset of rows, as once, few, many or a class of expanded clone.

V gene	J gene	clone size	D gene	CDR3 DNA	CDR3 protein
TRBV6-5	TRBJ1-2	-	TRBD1	TGTGCCAGCAGAAAAGACGGGACAGGGGTTGGCTACACCTTC	CASRKDGTGVGYTF
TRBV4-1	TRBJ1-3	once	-	TGCGCCAGCAGCCAAGATTCTGTCACAGTGGGAAACACCATATATTTT	CASSQDSVTVGNTIYF
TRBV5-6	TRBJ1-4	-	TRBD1	TGTGCCAGCAGCCCAGGACAGGGTTTGTCTAGTGAAAAACTGTTTTTT	CASSPGQGLSSEKLFF
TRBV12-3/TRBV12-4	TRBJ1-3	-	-	TGTGCCAGCAGCAGAGGCTCTGGAAACACCATATATTTT	CASSRGSGNTIYF
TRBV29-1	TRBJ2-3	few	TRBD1	TGCAGCGTTGAAGACAGGGGGCTAGTTGATACGCAGTATTTT	CSVEDRGLVDTQYF
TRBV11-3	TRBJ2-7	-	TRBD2	TGTGCCAGCAGTAAGCGGGAGGGTCCCTACGAGCAGTACTTC	CASSKREGPYEQYF
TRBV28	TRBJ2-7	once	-	TGTGCCAGCAGTTTGGGGGCCGTGGGACATACCTACGAGCAGTACTTC	CASSLGAVGHTYEQYF
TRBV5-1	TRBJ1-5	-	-	TGCGCCAGCAGCAGCTACCCGACAGAGATTAGCAATCAGCCCCAGCATTTT	CASSSYPTEISNQPQHF
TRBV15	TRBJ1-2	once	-	TGTGCCACCAGCAGAGATCCCCGAGGTGGCTACACCTTC	CATSRDPRGGYTF
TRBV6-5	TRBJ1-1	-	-	TGTGCCAGCACCGGAGGACAGTACACTGAAGCTTTCTTT	CASTGGQYTEAFF
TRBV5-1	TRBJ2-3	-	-	TGCGCCAGCAGCTCGGATCCAGATACGCAGTATTTT	CASSSDPDTQYF
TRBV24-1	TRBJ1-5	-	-	TGTGCCACCAGTGACCCCCGGACCGGAGGCAATCAGCCCCAGCATTTT	CATSDPRTGGNQPQHF
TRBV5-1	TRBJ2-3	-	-	TGCGCCAGCAGCCCGGGGTCGGAGCTGTCAGATACGCAGTATTTT	CASSPGSELSDTQYF
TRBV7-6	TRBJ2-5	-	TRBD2	TGTGCCAGCAGCTCCCCCAGAGCGGGGCAAGAGACCCAGTACTTC	CASSSPRAGQETQYF
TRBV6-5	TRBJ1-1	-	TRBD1	TGTGCCAGCAGTTGGACAGGGGCATTGAACACTGAAGCTTTCTTT	CASSWTGALNTEAFF
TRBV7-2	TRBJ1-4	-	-	TGTGCCAGCAGTCTCGAAGGGGGGGGAGAAAAACTGTTTTTT	CASSLEGGGEKLFF
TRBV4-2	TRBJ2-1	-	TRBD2	TGTGCCAGCAGCCGTAGCGGGACCTTCTACAATGAGCAGTTCTTC	CASSRSGTFYNEQFF
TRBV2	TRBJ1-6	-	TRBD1	TGTGCCAGCAATGGGGACAGGGGGCGATCACCCCTCCACTTT	CASNGDRGRSPLHF
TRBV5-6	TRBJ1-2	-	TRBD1	TGTGCCAGCAGCTTGGCCGGGACAGGGTTAGACTACACCTTC	CASSLAGTGLDYTF
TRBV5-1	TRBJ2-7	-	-	TGCGCCACCAGTAGAGATGGGACACCCCTCGAGCAGTACTTC	CATSRDGTPLEQYF
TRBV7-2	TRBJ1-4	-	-	TGTGCCAGCAGCTTAGCGTCGGCAGCAACTAATGAAAAACTGTTTTTT	CASSLASAATNEKLFF
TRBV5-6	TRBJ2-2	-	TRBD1	TGTGCCAGCAGCCCCTCCGGACAGGGGGCTTCCGGGGAGCTGTTTTTT	CASSPSGQGASGELFF
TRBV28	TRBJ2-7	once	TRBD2	TGTGCCAGCAGTTTAGCCGGACCGGGACTAGCGGGAGGGTACGAGCAGTACTTC	CASSLAGPGLAGGYEQYF
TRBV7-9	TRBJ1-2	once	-	TGTGCCAGCAGCTTAGCGGATGCTGGGGGTGGCTACACCTTC	CASSLADAGGGYTF
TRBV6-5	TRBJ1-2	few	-	TGTGCCAGCAGTTACTTGGGGCGGGATGGCTACACCTTC	CASSYLGRDGYTF
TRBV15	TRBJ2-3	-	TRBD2	TGTGCCACCAGCAGAGATCGGGCGGGAGTGGCAGATACGCAGTATTTT	CATSRDRAGVADTQYF
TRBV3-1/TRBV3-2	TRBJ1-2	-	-	TGTGCCAGCAGCCAAGGAGGGGGTTCAGGCTACACCTTC	CASSQGGGSGYTF
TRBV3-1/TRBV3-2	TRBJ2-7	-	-	TGTGCCAGCAGCCAAGCCCCGCTACGGACCGACTACGAGCAGTACTTC	CASSQAPLRTDYEQYF
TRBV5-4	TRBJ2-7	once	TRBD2	TGTGCCAGCAGCCGGGGGACTAGCGGACCCTACGAGCAGTACTTC	CASSRGTSGPYEQYF
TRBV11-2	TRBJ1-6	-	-	TGTGCCAGCAGCTTAGCATACAGCAATTCACCCCTCCACTTT	CASSLAYSNSPLHF
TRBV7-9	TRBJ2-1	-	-	TGTGCCAGCAGCTTATTTCCGGACAAAAGACATGAGCAGTTCTTC	CASSLFPDKRHEQFF
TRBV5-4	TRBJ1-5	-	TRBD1	TGTGCCAGCAGCTCGGCCCGGGACAGAAATCAGCCCCAGCATTTT	CASSSARDRNQPQHF
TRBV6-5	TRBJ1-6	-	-	TGTGCCAGCAGTTACGCGGAGAGCTCCTATAATTCACCCCTCCACTTT	CASSYAESSYNSPLHF
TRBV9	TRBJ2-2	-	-	TGTGCCAGCAGCGCTGGGGGGAGTTGGGGCACCGGGGAGCTGTTTTTT	CASSAGGSWGTGELFF
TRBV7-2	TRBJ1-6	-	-	TGTGCCAGCAGCTTATCGGTCCAGAATTCACCCCTCCACTTT	CASSLSVQNSPLHF
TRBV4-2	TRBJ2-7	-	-	TGTGCCAGCAGCCAAGTGGGCGCAACCTACGAGCAGTACTTC	CASSQVGATYEQYF
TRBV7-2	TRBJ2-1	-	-	TGTGCCAGCAGCTTAGACCGCGGGACCTTTTACAATGAGCAGTTCTTC	CASSLDRGTFYNEQFF
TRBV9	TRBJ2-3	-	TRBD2	TGTGCCAGCAGCCTTAGTAGTCTAGCGGGAGATGGTACGCAGTATTTT	CASSLSSLAGDGTQYF
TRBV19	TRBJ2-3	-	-	TGTGCCAGTAGTACCCTAGCGAGGGGTTGGTCATATACGCAGTATTTT	CASSTLARGWSYTQYF
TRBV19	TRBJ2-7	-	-	TGTGCCAGTAGTGCCAGTAGCGACCCAGGATACGAGCAGTACTTC	CASSASSDPGYEQYF
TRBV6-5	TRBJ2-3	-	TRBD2	TGTGCCAGCAGTTTTACTAGCGGGAGGGCCGATACGCAGTATTTT	CASSFTSGRADTQYF
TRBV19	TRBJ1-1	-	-	TGTGCCAGTAGCCGGGACGGCTCCATGAACACTGAAGCTTTCTTT	CASSRDGSMNTEAFF
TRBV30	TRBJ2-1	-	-	TGTGCCTGGGCGGGGCGGCACAATGAGCAGTTCTTC	CAWAGRHNEQFF
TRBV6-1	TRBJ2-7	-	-	TGTGCCAGCAGTGAAACCCCGGGTGGACAACGCTCCTACGAGCAGTACTTC	CASSETPGGQRSYEQYF
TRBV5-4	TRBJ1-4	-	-	TGTGCAGGAGGTACAACTAATGAAAAACTGTTTTTT	CAGGTTNEKLFF
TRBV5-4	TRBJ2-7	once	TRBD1	TGTGCCAGCAGCTTTTCCGGGACAGGCGCCGCCTACGAGCAGTACTTC	CASSFSGTGAAYEQYF
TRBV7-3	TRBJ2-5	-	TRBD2	TGTGCCAGCAGCAGCAAGGGCCTAGCGGCCCAAGAGACCCAGTACTTC	CASSSKGLAAQETQYF
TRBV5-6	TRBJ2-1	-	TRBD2	TGTGCCAGCAGCAAGGGGACTAGCGGGAGAGTCGAGCAGTTCTTC	CASSKGTSGRVEQFF
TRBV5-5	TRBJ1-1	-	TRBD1	TGTGCCAGCAGCTTTAGGACAGGAGCAAACACTGAAGCTTTCTTT	CASSFRTGANTEAFF
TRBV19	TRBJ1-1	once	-	TGTGCCAGTAGTATGGCACCGGGGGGGACTGAAGCTTTCTTT	CASSMAPGGTEAFF
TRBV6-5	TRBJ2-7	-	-	TGTGCCAGCAGTTGGACAGCCGCTTACGAGCAGTACTTC	CASSWTAAYEQYF
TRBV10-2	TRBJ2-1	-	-	TGCGCCAGCAGACTCCCTAGCTCCTACAATGAGCAGTTCTTC	CASRLPSSYNEQFF
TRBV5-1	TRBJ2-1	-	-	TGCGCCAGCAGCTTGGAAGGGCCCCAGAATTACAATGAGCAGTTCTTC	CASSLEGPQNYNEQFF
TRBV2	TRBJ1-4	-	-	TGTGCCAGCAGTCTGGACGGCCTTGCAACTAATGAAAAACTGTTTTTT	CASSLDGLATNEKLFF
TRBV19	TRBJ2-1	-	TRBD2	TGTGCCACCTCGTTGATAGCGGGAGGCTACAATGAGCAGTTCTTC	CATSLIAGGYNEQFF